Shown below are 27 T cell receptor beta chains from a single sample sequenced in a study of Tregs in tolerant kidney transplant recipients. The method was immunoSEQ multiplex PCR; TCRdb's version includes in-frame clones alone and lacks a portion of them. This repertoire comprises approximately 50,000 clones; its ten largest clones make up roughly 0.8%. The source material was CD4+ T cells from blood, sampled before the transplant. The source of these receptors is a human donor who received a combined kidney and bone marrow transplant.

As concerns this clone: The CDR3 end falls 3 residues outside the read, so it is completed with the germline J gene. The genes are TRBV7-9 and TRBJ2-5; tentatively, D is TRBD1 or TRBD2 (6 bases each). V was pared by 11 bases and J by 3 bases, with 13 bases between. The CDR3 spans 12 residues. In germline, CDR1 is SEHNR, CDR2 FQNEAQ (reference sequence). CDR3 DNA (partial): TGTGCCGGGGAGGAGGGGGAAGAGACC. It specifies CAGEEGEET. The whole CDR3 protein reads CAGEEGEETQYF.

In regard to this clone: The read halts 3 residues ahead of the CDR3 end, with the missing end drawn from the germline J gene. The rearrangement uses TRBV6-2 or TRBV6-3 and TRBJ2-7, with TRBD1 as a possible D gene (6 bases). CDR1 and CDR2 (germline): MNHEY, SVGEGT. V was cut by 5 bases and J by 0 bases, with 8 bases left in between. This CDR3 comprises 13 residues. CDR3 DNA, as far as it was read: TGTGCCAGCAGTCGACAGGTCTCCTACGAG. Protein sequence: CASSRQVSYE. The full CDR3 reads CASSRQVSYEQYF.

With respect to this clone: The sequenced fragment ends 3 residues before the CDR3 boundary, so the rest is inferred from the germline J gene. The J gene is TRBJ1-6, the V gene TRBV30; 8 bases line up with TRBD1. CDR1 GTSNPN and CDR2 SVGIG come from the germline V gene (reference sequence). CDR3 size: 14 residues. With 3 bases clipped from V and 7 bases from J, the junction kept 5 bases outside the gene matches. Partial CDR3 DNA: TGTGCCTGGAGAAGGACAGGGCTAAATTCACCC. Its protein product is CAWRRTGLNSP. Given in full, the CDR3 is CAWRRTGLNSPLHF.

Worth noting for this clone: The observed sequence ends 3 residues before the CDR3 terminus, with the missing tail filled in from the germline J gene. The chain recombines TRBV4-2 with TRBJ1-4; 9 bases map to TRBD1. The CDR3 is 18 residues long. J was trimmed by 7 bases and V by 1 base; bases with no gene match: 13. Germline V gene sequence: CDR1 LGHNA, CDR2 YNFKEQ. CDR3 amino acids: CASSQVTRDREQGEKLFF. Partial CDR3 DNA: TGTGCCAGCAGCCAAGTTACCCGGGACAGGGAACAGGGTGAAAAA.

As concerns this clone: Coverage ceases 3 residues before the CDR3 finishes, and the germline J gene fills in the end. The V call is TRBV2, the J call TRBJ1-5, with D tentatively TRBD1 (5 bases). CDR3 length: 13 residues. From germline, CDR1 is SNHLY and CDR2 FYNNEI. Trimming took 10 bases from V and 0 from J, leaving 10 bases between them. Partial CDR3 DNA: TGTGCCACGACAGACACTAGCAATCAGCCC. It translates to CATTDTSNQP. The full CDR3 is CATTDTSNQPQHF. Combining the CDR3 with reference TRBV2 and TRBJ1-5 gives the whole variable domain EPEVTQTPSHQVTQMGQEVILRCVPISNHLYFYWYRQILGQKVEFLVSFYNNEISEKSEIFDDQFSVERPDGSNFTLKIRSTKLEDSAMYFCATTDTSNQPQHFGDGTRLSIL.

Details on this clone: The read stops 3 residues short of the end of the CDR3; the missing end is completed from the germline J gene. The chain couples TRBV7-6 to TRBJ2-5; 7 bases fit TRBD2. The germline CDR1 and CDR2 sequences are SGHVS and FNYEAQ. The CDR3 is 13 amino acids. The V gene end was trimmed by 4 bases and the J gene end by 7 bases; junction bases not matched to a gene: 6. The CDR3 loop is CASSSGSGGTQYF. The part of the CDR3 DNA that was read is TGTGCCAGCAGCTCAGGATCGGGGGGGACC.

Points on this clone: The read comes to an end 3 residues before the CDR3 does, leaving the germline J gene to fill in the end. The V call is TRBV19, the J call TRBJ2-1; 8 nucleotides line up with TRBD1. The CDR3 length is 14 residues. The V gene end was trimmed by 3 bases and the J gene end by 7 bases; junction bases not matched to a gene: 5. The germline V gene encodes CDR1 LNHDA and CDR2 SQIVND (reference sequence). CDR3 in amino acids: CASSMSDRENEQFF. The CDR3 bases that were read are TGTGCCAGTAGTATGTCGGACAGGGAAAATGAG.

Points on this clone: The missing CDR3 end, 3 residues past where the read stops, is filled in from the germline J gene. The V and J genes are TRBV20-1 and TRBJ2-4, with 8 bases fitting TRBD1. The germline CDR1 and CDR2 sequences are DFQATT and SNEGSKA (reference sequence). The CDR3 totals 16 residues. J was trimmed by 2 bases and V by 0 bases; bases with no gene match: 6. The CDR3 protein is CSAREWAGGSKNIQYF. The CDR3 bases that were read are TGCAGTGCTAGAGAGTGGGCAGGGGGCTCCAAAAACATT.

A note on this clone: Sequencing ends 3 residues short of the CDR3 end; the germline J gene provides the rest. V is TRBV18 and J is TRBJ2-2, with 8 bases that match TRBD1. Germline V gene sequence: CDR1 KGHSH, CDR2 LQKENI. This CDR3 spans 11 amino acids. This CDR3 reads CASSPDRGLFF. CDR3 DNA (partial): TGTGCCAGCTCACCAGACAGGGGG.

On this clone: The read stops 3 residues short of the end of the CDR3; the missing end is completed from the germline J gene. The chain uses TRBV18 and TRBJ1-1; D might be TRBD1 (5 bases). CDR1 and CDR2 from the germline V gene are KGHSH and LQKENI. This CDR3 is 15 amino acids long. V dropped 5 bases and J dropped 4 bases, with 17 bases sitting between them. The part of the CDR3 DNA that was read is TGTGCCAGCTCAGCACACGGAGGGGAACTCACTGAA. It is translated as CASSAHGGELTE. The whole CDR3 protein reads CASSAHGGELTEAFF. Full variable domain (missing parts from reference TRBV18 and TRBJ1-1): NAGVMQNPRHLVRRRGQEARLRCSPMKGHSHVYWYRQLPEEGLKFMVYLQKENIIDESGMPKERFSAEFPKEGPSILRIQQVVRGDSAAYFCASSAHGGELTEAFFGQGTRLTVV.

As concerns this clone: With the read ending 3 residues before the CDR3 end, the germline J gene is used to fill in that end. This rearrangement joins TRBV5-1 to TRBJ2-3; possibly TRBD1 for D (6 bases). CDR1 and CDR2 from the germline V gene are SGHRS and YFSETQ. CDR3 length equals 13 residues. CDR3 DNA, as far as it was read: TGCGCCAGCAGCATAGCAGGGGTTGGGTCG. It yields the protein CASSIAGVGS. The full CDR3 reads CASSIAGVGSQYF.

Turning to this clone: The read gets to within 3 residues of the CDR3 end, and the germline J gene fills in the rest. This rearrangement joins TRBV6-4 to TRBJ2-1; the match to TRBD2 covers 7 bases. V gave up 4 bases and J gave up 4 bases; unmatched junction bases: 7. The CDR3 loop spans 15 amino acids. CDR1 is MRHNA, CDR2 SNTAGT, per germline. The CDR3 DNA, read in part, is TGTGCCAGCAGTGCCGCGGGGGTGCCTTACAATGAG. Its translation: CASSAAGVPYNE. The entire CDR3 protein reads CASSAAGVPYNEQFF.

In the case of this clone: The CDR3 is cut off 3 residues early in the read; its end comes from the germline J gene. This chain connects TRBV7-6 to TRBJ2-7; possible D gene TRBD2, 5 bases. The V gene's germline CDR1 is SGHVS and CDR2 FNYEAQ. The CDR3 is 14 amino acids. Trimming cost V 6 bases and J 2 bases, with 14 bases left between them. The CDR3 bases that were read are TGTGCCAGCAGTACCCAGCCGGGGACCTACGAG. Its translation is CASSTQPGTYE. From start to end, the CDR3 is CASSTQPGTYEQYF. The whole variable domain, filled in from reference TRBV7-6 and TRBJ2-7, reads GAGVSQSPRYKVTKRGQDVALRCDPISGHVSLYWYRQALGQGPEFLTYFNYEAQQDKSGLPNDRFSAERPEGSISTLTIQRTEQRDSAMYRCASSTQPGTYEQYFGPGTRLTVT.

As concerns this clone: Sequencing ends 3 residues short of the CDR3 end; the germline J gene provides the rest. The chain couples TRBV6-2 or TRBV6-3 to TRBJ1-4; D not certain. CDR1 is MNHEY and CDR2 is SVGEGT in the germline V gene. Trimming pared 6 bases from V and 6 bases from J, leaving 14 bases between. This CDR3 comprises 14 residues. Incomplete CDR3 DNA: TGTGCCAGCAGCCAGGTGGCCGGGGATGAAAAA. This translates into CASSQVAGDEK. The full-length CDR3 reads as CASSQVAGDEKLFF.

Here the CDR3 reads CASSSGTSTDTQYF. The DNA read from the CDR3 is TGCGCCAGCAGCTCCGGGACTAGCACAGATACG. The V gene is TRBV5-1, the J gene TRBJ2-3; TRBD2 might be the D (6 bases). The read ends 3 residues early relative to the CDR3; the germline J gene fills the gap. V lost 3 bases and J lost 0, with 8 bases in between. CDR3 size: 14 residues. Germline V lookup: CDR1 SGHRS, CDR2 YFSETQ.

Points on this clone: The DNA ends 3 residues before the CDR3 does, and the rest of the CDR3 is filled in from the germline J gene. The rearrangement links TRBV10-2 to TRBJ2-7, with 7 bases aligning to TRBD1. The trim removed 7 bases at V and 0 bases at J, leaving 9 bases unmatched. This CDR3 spans 15 amino acids. Germline assignment: CDR1 WSHSY and CDR2 SAAADI. The CDR3 sequence is CASTTQGSSSYEQYF. CDR3 DNA (partial): TGCGCCAGCACTACACAGGGGTCCAGCTCCTACGAG.

The sequenced CDR3 bases are TGTGCCTGGAGTCCAAACCAGGGTAATGGGGAAAAA. Its translation: CAWSPNQGNGEK. The whole CDR3 sequence reads CAWSPNQGNGEKLFF. The J gene is TRBJ1-4, the V gene TRBV30; possibly TRBD1 for D (5 bases). The read halts 3 residues ahead of the CDR3 end, with the missing end drawn from the germline J gene. This CDR3 is 15 amino acids long. CDR1 is GTSNPN, CDR2 SVGIG, per germline (reference sequence). V was shortened by 2 bases and J by 8 bases, with 18 bases between the two germline ends.

The part of the CDR3 DNA that was read is TGCAGCGTTGGGACAGACAATCAGCCC. Residues: CSVGTDNQP. The CDR3 in its entirety is CSVGTDNQPQHF. The rearrangement links TRBV29-1 to TRBJ1-5, with D perhaps TRBD1 (6 bases). The read gets to within 3 residues of the CDR3 end, and the germline J gene fills in the rest. Germline lookup yields CDR1 SQVTM and CDR2 ANQGSEA. The CDR3 is made up of 12 amino acids. Trimming took off 4 bases at V and 3 bases at J, with 7 bases between the two ends. The complete variable domain, with remaining parts taken from reference TRBV29-1 and TRBJ1-5, reads SAVISQKPSRDICQRGTSLTIQCQVDSQVTMMFWYRQQPGQSLTLIATANQGSEATYESGFVIDKFPISRPNLTFSTLTVSNMSPEDSSIYLCSVGTDNQPQHFGDGTRLSIL.

Regarding this clone: The CDR3 end is not reached by the read, which stops 3 residues before it; the germline J gene fills it in. This sequence joins TRBV6-2 or TRBV6-3 and TRBJ2-7; D possibly corresponds to TRBD2 (5 bases). This CDR3 is 17 amino acids long. The V end was cut by 3 bases, the J end by 0 bases, with 18 bases between. Germline CDR1 and CDR2: MNHEY and SVGEGT. CDR3 bases read: TGTGCCAGCAGTTATCTGTTCGATCGAGGGTTCTCCTACGAG. Protein: CASSYLFDRGFSYE. The CDR3 reads in full as CASSYLFDRGFSYEQYF.

Points on this clone: The read stops 3 residues short of the end of the CDR3; the missing end is completed from the germline J gene. The chain recombines TRBV6-2 or TRBV6-3 with TRBJ2-3, with 7 bases fitting TRBD2. The V gene end was trimmed by 5 bases and the J gene end by 3 bases; junction bases not matched to a gene: 11. This CDR3 has 16 residues. The germline V gene has CDR1 MNHEY and CDR2 SVGEGT. The CDR3 here is CASSRGPRAGTDTQYF. The covered CDR3 bases are TGTGCCAGCAGTAGGGGCCCCCGAGCGGGGACAGATACG.

On this clone: The read halts 3 residues ahead of the CDR3 end, with the missing end drawn from the germline J gene. The chain uses TRBV19 and TRBJ2-7; 10 nucleotides align to TRBD1. The CDR3 is 16 amino acids. Losses at the gene ends were 5 bases for V and 5 bases for J; bases not matched to a gene: 12. Germline V gene lookup returns CDR1 LNHDA and CDR2 SQIVND (reference sequence). CDR3 region: CASSLLKGQGWNEQYF. The sequenced CDR3 bases are TGTGCCAGTAGTCTTCTTAAGGGACAGGGGTGGAACGAG. The full variable domain, completed using reference TRBV19 and TRBJ2-7, is DGGITQSPKYLFRKEGQNVTLSCEQNLNHDAMYWYRQDPGQGLRLIYYSQIVNDFQKGDIAEGYSVSREKKESFPLTVTSAQKNPTAFYLCASSLLKGQGWNEQYFGPGTRLTVT.

With respect to this clone: The CDR3 goes on 3 residues after the read ends, and that part is filled in from the germline J gene. The chain carries TRBV18 and TRBJ1-4; D gene uncertain. Germline lookup yields CDR1 KGHSH and CDR2 LQKENI. CDR3 length: 12 amino acids. Trimming removed 8 bases from V and 6 bases from J, with 10 bases in between. The part of the CDR3 DNA that was read is TGTGCCAGCCCCATCCCGGATGAAAAA. Its protein is CASPIPDEK. The complete CDR3 sequence is CASPIPDEKLFF.

Regarding this clone: The read gets to within 3 residues of the CDR3 end, and the germline J gene fills in the rest. The chain is built from TRBV20-1 and TRBJ2-3; TRBD1 is a possible D gene (5 bases). Between the trimmed V and J ends, which lost 0 bases and 4 bases, there was a span of 11 bases. CDR3 length: 14 residues. Germline V lookup: CDR1 DFQATT, CDR2 SNEGSKA (reference sequence). The CDR3: CSARDLGASDTQYF. Incomplete CDR3 DNA: TGCAGTGCTAGAGATCTAGGGGCGTCAGATACG.

On this clone: The read ends 3 residues early relative to the CDR3; the germline J gene fills the gap. The chain links TRBV20-1 to TRBJ2-3, with 8 bases matching TRBD2. Per the germline V gene, CDR1 is DFQATT and CDR2 is SNEGSKA (reference sequence). CDR3 length: 13 amino acids. The ends lost 3 bases at V and 4 bases at J; junction bases unmatched: 3. CDR3 amino acids: CSASQAGADTQYF. CDR3 DNA (partial): TGCAGTGCTAGTCAAGCGGGAGCAGATACG.

Comments on this clone: The read terminates 3 residues ahead of where the CDR3 ends, so the germline J gene completes it. The chain carries TRBV18 and TRBJ2-1; no firm D call. The V end lost 6 bases, the J end lost 8 bases, and 14 bases lay between the germline ends. CDR3 size: 13 residues. Germline values: CDR1 KGHSH, CDR2 LQKENI. CDR3 bases read: TGTGCCAGCTCCTACAGAACGGTGTATGAG. This translates into CASSYRTVYE. The CDR3 in full is CASSYRTVYEQFF.

Concerning this clone itself: The read finishes 3 residues shy of the CDR3 end, and the germline J gene is used to complete it. The genes are TRBV30 and TRBJ1-2; the D gene is possibly TRBD1 (6 bases). The CDR3 length is 12 residues. Germline assignment: CDR1 GTSNPN and CDR2 SVGIG (reference sequence). CDR3 DNA, as far as it was read: TGTGCCTGGAGCCTGACAGGAGGAGGC. Translating gives CAWSLTGGG. The complete CDR3 sequence is CAWSLTGGGYTF.

On this clone itself: Read sequence stops 3 residues before the CDR3 end, and the germline J gene provides the missing end. The chain has TRBV20-1 and TRBJ2-1, with D perhaps matching TRBD1 (5 bases). The CDR3 spans 15 residues. Germline V gene sequence: CDR1 DFQATT, CDR2 SNEGSKA (reference sequence). The germline V and J ends were trimmed by 5 bases and 8 bases, with 22 bases remaining between them. CDR3 DNA, as far as it was read: TGCAGTGCTTTTGCTGTGGGGCGGAACAAGGATGAG. Its protein product is CSAFAVGRNKDE. From start to end, the CDR3 is CSAFAVGRNKDEQFF.